A single T cell receptor beta chain is shown here with its context. The sample is drawn from a study of blood T cell repertoires in COVID-19. Overall study: COVID-19 samples collected from the United States, Italy and Spain covered acute and convalescent phases. Sample material is recorded as cDNA or gDNA derived from T cells, B-cell-depleted T cells, or PBMCs.

Per the original methods: The authors estimated nucleated cell counts from reference gene primer amplification. Clones were sequenced by immunoSEQ multiplex PCR, and TCRdb holds only the in-frame ones, with some missing. V and J calls and clone size are as listed in that table; D and trimming were resolved from the DNA. The repertoire holds 100,000 to 110,000 clones, with about 77% as singletons. Losses at the gene ends were 2 bases for V and 4 bases for J; bases not matched to a gene: 6. Germline values: CDR1 MNHEY, CDR2 SVGEGT. This CDR3 is 15 amino acids long. This TCR was sampled from a man aged 70-80 years with active or convalescent COVID-19. This chain connects TRBV6-2 or TRBV6-3 to TRBJ2-5; 8 bases are shared with TRBD1. Specimen: peripheral blood. CDR3 sequence reads: CASSYTTTGAETQYF. Written as DNA, the CDR3 is TGTGCCAGCAGTTACACGACGACAGGGGCAGAGACCCAGTACTTC.